What follows are 23 T cell receptor beta chains derived from one specimen sequenced in a study of blood T cell repertoires in COVID-19. Assay: immunoSEQ multiplex PCR; the TCRdb copy retains only in-frame clones and omits some. The data show tens of thousands of clones, roughly four fifths seen once. The sequenced sample consisted of peripheral blood. These TCRs come from a human donor in a cohort sampled during active COVID-19.

The chain uses TRBV11-2 and TRBJ1-2; possible D gene TRBD1, 6 bases. This CDR3 is built from 15 residues. Germline CDR1 SGHAT, CDR2 FQNNGV. The germline V and J ends were trimmed by 3 bases and 6 bases, with 17 bases remaining between them. Here the CDR3 reads CASSFVQGPQDGYTF. In DNA, the CDR3 is TGTGCCAGCAGCTTCGTCCAGGGGCCCCAGGATGGCTACACCTTC.

In its sample, this clone was seen a few times. The chain carries TRBV2 and TRBJ1-5; the D gene is possibly TRBD1 (5 bases). The CDR3 contains 14 residues. The germline gives CDR1 SNHLY, CDR2 FYNNEI. V was cut by 1 base and J by 3 bases, with 7 bases left in between. CDR3 bases: TGTGCCAGCAGTGAAGGACAGAACAATCAGCCCCAGCATTTT. It yields the protein CASSEGQNNQPQHF. The entire variable domain, with the rest obtained from reference TRBV2 and TRBJ1-5, is as follows: EPEVTQTPSHQVTQMGQEVILRCVPISNHLYFYWYRQILGQKVEFLVSFYNNEISEKSEIFDDQFSVERPDGSNFTLKIRSTKLEDSAMYFCASSEGQNNQPQHFGDGTRLSIL.

V is TRBV18 and J is TRBJ1-1; D is undetermined. This CDR3 is built from 11 residues. V dropped 4 bases and J dropped 10 bases, with 10 bases sitting between them. From germline, CDR1 is KGHSH and CDR2 LQKENI. The CDR3 DNA sequence: TGTGCCAGCTCACAACTTAGCGGAGCTTTCTTT. Amino acid sequence: CASSQLSGAFF.

The rearrangement uses TRBV11-3 and TRBJ1-3; D is uncertain. The germline gives CDR1 SGHNT, CDR2 YENEEA. Trimming left V 3 bases short and J 3 bases short, with 15 bases between. This CDR3 comprises 16 residues. The CDR3 nucleotides read TGTGCCAGCAGCTTCTCTGGTTTCGGAGGTGGAAACACCATATATTTT. Protein: CASSFSGFGGGNTIYF.

This clone has just a few counts. V is TRBV16 and J is TRBJ2-5; D is unclear. The V end lost 2 bases, the J end lost 2 bases, and 6 bases lay between the germline ends. CDR1 and CDR2 from the germline V gene are KGHSY and FQNENV. This CDR3 has 13 amino acids. CDR3 DNA: TGTGCCAGCAGCCAAGGCAGTCAAGAGACCCAGTACTTC. This sequence encodes CASSQGSQETQYF.

The V call is TRBV28, the J call TRBJ1-2, with 7 bases that match TRBD1. V gave up 5 bases and J gave up 8 bases; unmatched junction bases: 5. The CDR3 is made up of 12 amino acids. Germline CDR1 MDHEN, CDR2 SYDVKM. The CDR3 here is CASSRPGGGYTF. DNA for the CDR3: TGTGCCAGCAGTCGGCCAGGGGGGGGCTACACCTTC.

In this sample, this clone turned up a few times. The chain combines TRBV4-2 with TRBJ2-7; the D is unclear. V lost 3 bases and J lost 2, with 8 bases in between. CDR1 is LGHNA, CDR2 YNFKEQ, per germline. CDR3 length: 13 residues. CDR3 protein: CASSQAITYEQYF. CDR3 nucleotide sequence: TGTGCCAGCAGCCAGGCAATTACCTACGAGCAGTACTTC.

This clone is a singleton in its sample. The chain couples TRBV5-1 to TRBJ2-7; possible D gene TRBD2, 6 bases. The CDR3 is 17 amino acids. In germline, CDR1 is SGHRS, CDR2 YFSETQ. V shed 1 base and J shed 3 bases, with 20 bases lying between them. The CDR3 coding sequence is TGCGCCAGCAGCTTGAGTAGCGGTAGGCACTGGGGCTACGAGCAGTACTTC. It yields the protein CASSLSSGRHWGYEQYF.

This chain uses TRBV6-6 with TRBJ1-2; D remains ambiguous. The CDR3 is 16 residues long. Germline lookup yields CDR1 MNHNY and CDR2 SVGAGI (reference sequence). V lost 6 bases and J 5 bases, leaving 22 bases between the germline ends. The CDR3 DNA sequence: TGTGCCAGCAGGGTTGCCTACGGACTGGCGGTGTATGGCTACACCTTC. Residues: CASRVAYGLAVYGYTF.

The J gene is TRBJ2-5, the V gene TRBV6-5; 8 bases are a match to TRBD1. V lost 7 bases to trimming and J lost 1 base; unmatched junction nucleotides: 8. The length of the CDR3 is 15 residues. Looked up from germline, CDR1 is MNHEY and CDR2 is SVGAGI. CDR3 coding DNA: TGTGCCAGCACCCGGACAGGGAATGGCCAAGAGACCCAGTACTTC. It codes for CASTRTGNGQETQYF.

This chain links TRBV30 with TRBJ1-4; D is ambiguous. The CDR3 sequence is 14 residues long. V was clipped by 0 bases and J by 6 bases, with 11 bases between them. CDR1 and CDR2 (germline): GTSNPN, SVGIG (reference sequence). In DNA, the CDR3 is TGTGCCTGGAGTGTCCGGGTGTTCGATGAAAAACTGTTTTTT. Protein product: CAWSVRVFDEKLFF. The full variable domain, with the rest looked up from reference TRBV30 and TRBJ1-4, is SQTIHQWPATLVQPVGSPLSLECTVEGTSNPNLYWYRQAAGRGLQLLFYSVGIGQISSEVPQNLSASRPQDRQFILSSKKLLLSDSGFYLCAWSVRVFDEKLFFGSGTQLSVL.

The chain has TRBV9 and TRBJ2-2, with TRBD1 matching over 7 bases. Per germline, CDR1 SGDLS and CDR2 YYNGEE. The CDR3 totals 13 residues. The trim removed 7 bases at V and 5 bases at J, leaving 5 bases unmatched. CDR3 coding DNA: TGTGCCAGCGTGGAACAGGGGACCGGGGAGCTGTTTTTT. Translation gives CASVEQGTGELFF.

This clone is a singleton in its sample. The J gene is TRBJ2-3, the V gene TRBV20-1, with TRBD2 as a possible D gene (5 bases). CDR1 and CDR2 from the germline V gene are DFQATT and SNEGSKA (reference sequence). V was pared by 7 bases and J by 4 bases, with 9 bases between. This CDR3 is built from 11 residues. The DNA of the CDR3 is TGCAGTGTATCGCGGGCAGATACGCAGTATTTT. This sequence encodes CSVSRADTQYF.

The rearrangement links TRBV7-2 to TRBJ1-3; D is unresolved. There are 14 residues in the CDR3. Germline V lookup: CDR1 SGHTA, CDR2 FQGNSA. Trimming stripped 0 bases from V and 8 bases from J, with 11 bases between. The DNA for the CDR3 is TGTGCCAGCAGCTTAGCCCTTACGGCGGACACCATATATTTT. It yields the protein CASSLALTADTIYF.

The V call is TRBV6-5, the J call TRBJ1-2; D is possibly TRBD1 (5 bases). Germline V lookup: CDR1 MNHEY, CDR2 SVGAGI. Trimming removed 6 bases from V and 4 bases from J, with 12 bases in between. The CDR3 totals 13 residues. CDR3 region: CASRAGNVYGYTF. The CDR3 bases are TGTGCCAGCAGGGCAGGGAATGTCTATGGCTACACCTTC.

This clone was observed a handful of times. This sequence joins TRBV6-4 and TRBJ2-2; D unclear. CDR1 and CDR2 from the germline V gene are MRHNA and SNTAGT. V was clipped by 0 bases and J by 1 base, with 6 bases between them. The CDR3 spans 15 residues. CDR3 protein: CASSDSPGNTGELFF. The CDR3 DNA reads TGTGCCAGCAGTGACTCGCCAGGGAACACCGGGGAGCTGTTTTTT.

The V and J genes are TRBV4-2 and TRBJ2-7, with TRBD2 matching 7 bases. The CDR3 contains 15 residues. V lost 1 base to trimming and J lost 6 bases; unmatched junction nucleotides: 9. Germline V lookup: CDR1 LGHNA, CDR2 YNFKEQ. DNA for the CDR3: TGTGCCAGCAGCCAAGTCGGCGGGAGTCTAAGCGAGCAGTACTTC. As protein: CASSQVGGSLSEQYF.

A few counts support this clone. The chain carries TRBV30 and TRBJ1-6; TRBD1 aligns across 7 bases. The CDR3 totals 14 residues. Germline V gene lookup returns CDR1 GTSNPN and CDR2 SVGIG (reference sequence). This CDR3 reads CAGRSGQYNSPLHF. Written as DNA, the CDR3 is TGTGCTGGACGCTCGGGACAGTATAATTCACCCCTCCACTTT.

The chain combines TRBV28 with TRBJ2-2, with 8 bases identical to TRBD2. J lost 6 bases, V lost 4 bases, and 10 bases had no gene match. Germline values: CDR1 MDHEN, CDR2 SYDVKM. The CDR3 runs to 16 residues. The CDR3: CASSSPSGGPSGELFF. The DNA of the CDR3 is TGTGCCAGCAGTTCCCCTTCGGGAGGGCCTTCCGGGGAGCTGTTTTTT.

The chain recombines TRBV15 with TRBJ2-3; D remains ambiguous. Germline V gene lookup returns CDR1 LNHNV and CDR2 YYDKDF (reference sequence). Trimming took off 7 bases at V and 0 bases at J, with 11 bases between the two ends. This CDR3 is 14 amino acids long. Here the CDR3 reads CATKSGGSTDTQYF. For the CDR3, the DNA is TGTGCCACCAAGTCAGGTGGGAGCACAGATACGCAGTATTTT. The whole variable domain, remainder taken from reference TRBV15 and TRBJ2-3, is DAMVIQNPRYQVTQFGKPVTLSCSQTLNHNVMYWYQQKSSQAPKLLFHYYDKDFNNEADTPDNFQSRRPNTSFCFLDIRSPGLGDTAMYLCATKSGGSTDTQYFGPGTRLTVL.

This clone was counted a single time. The gene calls are TRBV6-4 and TRBJ2-3; D gene ambiguous. Germline V gene data show CDR1 as MRHNA and CDR2 as SNTAGT. V was trimmed by 2 bases and J by 0 bases, leaving 6 bases between them. This CDR3 region has 14 residues. The CDR3 protein is CASSDRASTDTQYF. The DNA of the CDR3 is TGTGCCAGCAGTGACAGAGCTAGCACAGATACGCAGTATTTT.

The rearrangement uses TRBV10-3 and TRBJ1-1, with 7 nucleotides matching TRBD1. This CDR3 region has 12 residues. With 5 bases clipped from V and 7 bases from J, the junction kept 4 bases outside the gene matches. Germline V gene lookup returns CDR1 ENHRY and CDR2 SYGVKD. CDR3 residues: CAISSPGGEAFF. CDR3 nucleotides: TGTGCCATCAGTTCCCCAGGGGGTGAAGCTTTCTTT.

By sample share, this clone is medium-sized. This sample includes further DNA sequences coding for the same CDR3. The chain links TRBV27 to TRBJ2-5; 10 bases are shared with TRBD2. With V trimmed by 0 bases and J by 2 bases, 6 bases remained unmatched. Germline V gene lookup returns CDR1 MNHEY and CDR2 SMNVEV (reference sequence). The CDR3 has 17 amino acids. This CDR3 is CASSLSATSGFQETQYF. The CDR3 DNA follows: TGTGCCAGCAGTTTATCTGCGACTAGCGGGTTTCAAGAGACCCAGTACTTC.